Listed below are T cell receptor beta chains from one sample, sequenced in a study of OX40 agonist ivuxolimab in advanced cancers. Repertoires were generated with immunoSEQ multiplex PCR, while TCRdb's copy carries only in-frame clones and drops some. Of around 110,000 clones in the sample, 80% to 95% were seen once. This specimen was CD4+ or CD8+ T cells sorted from blood, taken in a trial of the OX40 agonist ivuxolimab. Receptors originate from an adult with an advanced solid tumor such as melanoma, head and neck, liver or kidney cancer. CDR3s include the opening cysteine and the closing phenylalanine or tryptophan. D genes are given only for firm matches. Where a row states a size, it is once, few, many or the class of an expanded clone; other rows omit it.

d_call	v_call	j_call	clone_size	cdr3_nt	cdr3_aa
NA	TRBV18	TRBJ2-7	NA	TGTGCCAGCTCAGAGGGGACCTACGAGCAGTACTTC	CASSEGTYEQYF
TRBD2	TRBV7-6	TRBJ2-3	NA	TGTGCCAGGGGACTAGCGGGAGGGCTTAGCACAGATACGCAGTATTTT	CARGLAGGLSTDTQYF
NA	TRBV7-9	TRBJ1-2	NA	TGTGCCAGCAGCTTAGAAGCCGCCTATGGCTACACCTTC	CASSLEAAYGYTF
NA	TRBV11-2	TRBJ1-2	NA	TGTGCCAGCAGCTTAGTTTTAAGGGATTCTAACTATGGCTACACCTTC	CASSLVLRDSNYGYTF
NA	TRBV6-5	TRBJ1-2	NA	TGTGCCAGCAGCCGGGTTGGGGGAGGTGGGCATGGCTACACCTTC	CASSRVGGGGHGYTF
NA	TRBV27	TRBJ2-2	NA	TGTGCCAGCAGAACCCACGCCGGGGAGCTGTTTTTT	CASRTHAGELFF
TRBD1	TRBV18	TRBJ2-3	NA	TGTGCCAGCTCACCGAGGAACAGGGGGCGGACAGATACGCAGTATTTT	CASSPRNRGRTDTQYF
NA	TRBV6-4	TRBJ1-4	once	TGTGCCAGCAGGGGAAAACTGTTTTTT	CASRGKLFF
NA	TRBV7-6	TRBJ1-3	NA	TGTGCCAGCAGCTCCCGACCGACAGGCAACTCTGGAAACACCATATATTTT	CASSSRPTGNSGNTIYF
NA	TRBV15	TRBJ2-1	NA	TGTGCCACCAGCAAGGACACCCAGTCCGGATTTCGTGGGTACAATGAGCAGTTCTTC	CATSKDTQSGFRGYNEQFF
TRBD1	TRBV6-1	TRBJ1-4	NA	TGTGCCAGCAGATACAGGGGGCAAGGTGAAAAACTGTTTTTT	CASRYRGQGEKLFF
NA	TRBV6-1	TRBJ2-1	NA	TGTGCCAGCAGTGTAGCCCCAAGTAGCTCCTACAATGAGCAGTTCTTC	CASSVAPSSSYNEQFF
TRBD2	TRBV10-3	TRBJ2-3	NA	TGTGCCATCTCGGCTAGCGGGAGTTATGGCGGTACGCAGTATTTT	CAISASGSYGGTQYF
NA	TRBV7-3	TRBJ1-2	NA	TGTGCCAGCAGCGCCCAGCCCGATGGCTACACCTTC	CASSAQPDGYTF
TRBD1	TRBV27	TRBJ2-7	NA	TGTGCCAGCAGGCCAAAAACCGGGACAGGGAGTTCCTACGAGCAGTACTTC	CASRPKTGTGSSYEQYF
NA	TRBV6-1	TRBJ1-2	NA	TGTGCCAGCACGGGGCGGACCTATGGCTACACCTTC	CASTGRTYGYTF
NA	TRBV21-1	TRBJ1-4	NA	TGTGCCAGCAGTAAACAGGGATCTGAAAAACTGTTTTTT	CASSKQGSEKLFF
NA	TRBV2	TRBJ2-4	NA	TGTGCCACCTCGGTCCAATACCCCGCCATGCACATTCAGTACTTC	CATSVQYPAMHIQYF
NA	TRBV20-1	TRBJ2-3	NA	TGCAGTGTCAGGTCAGCCACGCAGTATTTT	CSVRSATQYF
TRBD2	TRBV7-6	TRBJ2-1	NA	TGTGCCAGCAGCTTTCTTCTAGCGGGGGCCTACAATGAGCAGTTCTTC	CASSFLLAGAYNEQFF
NA	TRBV7-9	TRBJ2-5	NA	TGTGCCAGCAGCTTACTTTTTGGACAGCAAGAGACCCAGTACTTC	CASSLLFGQQETQYF
NA	TRBV11-2	TRBJ1-4	NA	TGTGCCAGCAGCCCGACTCGGAGAACTAATGAAAAACTGTTTTTT	CASSPTRRTNEKLFF
NA	TRBV19	TRBJ2-5	NA	TGTGCCAGTAGTGCCACCCGGGGGTATCAAGAGACCCAGTACTTC	CASSATRGYQETQYF
NA	TRBV28	TRBJ1-1	NA	TGTGCCAGCAGTTTATTAGGGGGGATGAACACTGAAGCTTTCTTT	CASSLLGGMNTEAFF
TRBD2	TRBV6-1	TRBJ2-5	NA	TGTGCCAGCAGTGAACCCCGAGGGGCGGGGGAAGAGACCCAGTACTTC	CASSEPRGAGEETQYF
NA	TRBV27	TRBJ2-6	NA	TGTGCCAGCAGTGGTGGTGCTTGGCTACAAAGTCGGGCCAACGTCCTGACTTTC	CASSGGAWLQSRANVLTF
NA	TRBV5-5	TRBJ1-1	NA	TGTGCCAGCAGCTACGGGCAGGGCAAGATGATCGGCACTGAAGCTTTCTTT	CASSYGQGKMIGTEAFF
NA	TRBV5-1	TRBJ2-7	NA	TGCGCCAGCAGCTTGACTGGGACCTACGAGCAGTACTTC	CASSLTGTYEQYF
NA	TRBV6-6	TRBJ1-1	NA	TGTGCCATCCTCACTGGGAATAGTGAAGCTTTCTTT	CAILTGNSEAFF
NA	TRBV4-1	TRBJ1-2	NA	TGCGCCAGCAGCCAGACCAGGCGCCGGGAGAATGGCTACACCTTC	CASSQTRRRENGYTF
TRBD1	TRBV7-9	TRBJ1-4	NA	TGTGCCAGCAGCTTGGGACGGACAGGGACTAATGAAAAACTGTTTTTT	CASSLGRTGTNEKLFF
NA	TRBV29-1	TRBJ1-3	NA	TGCAGCGCGGGCAACTCTGGAAACACCATATATTTT	CSAGNSGNTIYF
TRBD2	TRBV19	TRBJ2-5	NA	TGTGCCAGTAAAGCGGGGGGATGGGAGACCCAGTACTTC	CASKAGGWETQYF
NA	TRBV5-1	TRBJ2-7	NA	TGCGCCAGCAGCCCCTCGGGCTCGGGGGAGTACGAGCAGTACTTC	CASSPSGSGEYEQYF
NA	TRBV23-1	TRBJ2-3	NA	TGCGCCAGCAGTTACTCTCGTACGCAGTATTTT	CASSYSRTQYF
TRBD1	TRBV6-1	TRBJ1-6	few	TGTGCCAGCAGTGAAGCAGGACAGGGCAATTCACCCCTCCACTTT	CASSEAGQGNSPLHF
NA	TRBV6-1	TRBJ1-5	NA	TGTGCCAGCAGTGAACTCAGGGTAAATCAGCCCCAGCATTTT	CASSELRVNQPQHF
NA	TRBV7-2	TRBJ2-5	NA	TGTGCCAGCAGCCCTTACTCGGGTTCCCAAGAGACCCAGTACTTC	CASSPYSGSQETQYF
TRBD1	TRBV2	TRBJ2-7	NA	TGTGCCAGCACGAGGGACAGGGCATTGAACGAGCAGTACTTC	CASTRDRALNEQYF
NA	TRBV5-8	TRBJ2-3	NA	TGTGCCAGCAGCTTGGGACGTTACACAGATACGCAGTATTTT	CASSLGRYTDTQYF